The present T cell receptor (beta chain) was sequenced within a study of Ad26.COV2.S vaccination and SARS-CoV-2 variants. Study results and caveats: After vaccination, reports described spike-specific CD8+ and CD4+ T cell responses as showing substantial breadth. The placebo group had lower spike-specific TCR breadth than the vaccine recipients did.

In germline, CDR1 is SGHRS, CDR2 YFSETQ. The CDR3 runs to 15 residues. V was clipped by 5 bases and J by 5 bases, with 19 bases between them. A remark on this clone: Antigen specificity is unknown.

Assay used: immunoSEQ multiplex PCR; TCRdb lists only in-frame clones, some missing. Altogether about 140,000 clones are present, 86% being singletons, with the ten largest covering more than 4.5%. The material sequenced was peripheral blood, taken after recovery from COVID-19. The chain employs TRBV5-1 and TRBJ2-5, with D perhaps being TRBD1 or TRBD2 (5 bases each). The receptor's source is a human donor who had recovered from COVID-19. The CDR3 region is CASREGVRATETQYF. CDR3 nucleotide sequence: TGCGCCAGCAGGGAAGGGGTGCGGGCCACGGAGACCCAGTACTTC.